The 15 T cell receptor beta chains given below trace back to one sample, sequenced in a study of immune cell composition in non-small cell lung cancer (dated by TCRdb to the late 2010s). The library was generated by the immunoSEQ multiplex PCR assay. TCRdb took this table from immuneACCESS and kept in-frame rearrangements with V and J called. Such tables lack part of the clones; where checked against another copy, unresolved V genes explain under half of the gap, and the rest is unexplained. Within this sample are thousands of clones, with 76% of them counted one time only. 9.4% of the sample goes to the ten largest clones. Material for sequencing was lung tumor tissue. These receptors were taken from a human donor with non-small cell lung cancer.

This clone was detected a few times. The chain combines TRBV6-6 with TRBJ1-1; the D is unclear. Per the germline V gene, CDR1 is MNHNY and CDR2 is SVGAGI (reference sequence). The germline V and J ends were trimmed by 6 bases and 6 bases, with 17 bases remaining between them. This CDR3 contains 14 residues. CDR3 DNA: TGTGCCAGCAGATTTGGGGAGTTAAGATCTGAAGCTTTCTTT. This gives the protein CASRFGELRSEAFF.

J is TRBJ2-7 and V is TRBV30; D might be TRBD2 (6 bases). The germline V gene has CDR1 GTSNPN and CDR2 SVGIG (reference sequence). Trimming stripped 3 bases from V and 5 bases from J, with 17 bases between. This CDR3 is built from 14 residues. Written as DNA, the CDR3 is TGTGCCTGGAGGCCCATCGCGGGGATCAACGAGCAGTACTTC. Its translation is CAWRPIAGINEQYF.

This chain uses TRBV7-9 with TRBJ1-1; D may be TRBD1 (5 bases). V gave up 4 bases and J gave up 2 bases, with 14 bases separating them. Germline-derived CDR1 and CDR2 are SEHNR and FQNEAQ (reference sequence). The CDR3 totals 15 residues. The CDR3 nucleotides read TGTGCCAGCAGCTCGCCTGCCGGGGCAAACACTGAAGCTTTCTTT. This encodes CASSSPAGANTEAFF.

Written as DNA, the CDR3 is TGTGCCAGCAGCTTGGGTGGGGGGCGCGGGATTTCACCCCTCCACTTT. The encoded protein is CASSLGGGRGISPLHF. This chain uses TRBV5-6 with TRBJ1-6, with D possibly being TRBD1 (6 bases). V was shortened by 0 bases and J by 9 bases, with 16 bases between the two germline ends. Germline V lookup: CDR1 SGHDT, CDR2 YYEEEE. The CDR3 sequence is 16 residues long. The complete variable domain, with remaining parts taken from reference TRBV5-6 and TRBJ1-6, reads DAGVTQSPTHLIKTRGQQVTLRCSPKSGHDTVSWYQQALGQGPQFIFQYYEEEERQRGNFPDRFSGHQFPNYSSELNVNALLLGDSALYLCASSLGGGRGISPLHFGNGTRLTVT.

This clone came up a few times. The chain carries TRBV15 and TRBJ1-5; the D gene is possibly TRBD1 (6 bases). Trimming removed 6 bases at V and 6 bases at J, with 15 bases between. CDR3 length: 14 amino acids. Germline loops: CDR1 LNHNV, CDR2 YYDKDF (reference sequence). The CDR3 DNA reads TGTGCCACCAGGGAGGGGGTAGGGGGTCAGCCCCAGCATTTT. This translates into CATREGVGGQPQHF.

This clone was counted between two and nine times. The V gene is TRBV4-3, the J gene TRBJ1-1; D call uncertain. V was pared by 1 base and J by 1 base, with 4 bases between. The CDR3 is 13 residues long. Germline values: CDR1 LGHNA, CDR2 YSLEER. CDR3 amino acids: CASSQGGNTEAFF. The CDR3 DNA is TGCGCCAGCAGCCAAGGAGGGAACACTGAAGCTTTCTTT.

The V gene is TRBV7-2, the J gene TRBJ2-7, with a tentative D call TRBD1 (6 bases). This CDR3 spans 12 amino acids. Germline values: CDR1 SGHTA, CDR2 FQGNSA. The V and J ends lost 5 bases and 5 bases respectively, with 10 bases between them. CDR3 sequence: CASSLDSHEQYF. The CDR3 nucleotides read TGTGCCAGCAGCCTGGACAGCCACGAGCAGTACTTC.

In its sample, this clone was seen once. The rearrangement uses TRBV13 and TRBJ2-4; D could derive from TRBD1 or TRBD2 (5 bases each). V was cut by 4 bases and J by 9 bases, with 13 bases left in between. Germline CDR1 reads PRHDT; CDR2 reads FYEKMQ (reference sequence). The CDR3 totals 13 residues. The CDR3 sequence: CASSWGGAGIQYF. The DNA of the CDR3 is TGTGCCAGCAGCTGGGGTGGGGCGGGCATTCAGTACTTC.

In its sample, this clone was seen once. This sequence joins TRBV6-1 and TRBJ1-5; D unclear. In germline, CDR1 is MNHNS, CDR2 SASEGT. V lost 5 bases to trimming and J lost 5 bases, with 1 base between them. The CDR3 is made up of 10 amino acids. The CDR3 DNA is TGTGCCAGCAGTTATCAGCCCCAGCATTTT. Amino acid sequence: CASSYQPQHF.

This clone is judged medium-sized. The CDR3 DNA sequence: TGTGCCAGCAGCCCGAGCGGGAGGGCCGCGAATGAGCAGTTCTTC. Its protein product is CASSPSGRAANEQFF. The J gene is TRBJ2-1, the V gene TRBV9; 10 nucleotides line up with TRBD2. The germline gives CDR1 SGDLS, CDR2 YYNGEE. The length of the CDR3 is 15 residues. V shed 4 bases, J shed 7 bases, and the junction held 8 bases outside the gene matches.

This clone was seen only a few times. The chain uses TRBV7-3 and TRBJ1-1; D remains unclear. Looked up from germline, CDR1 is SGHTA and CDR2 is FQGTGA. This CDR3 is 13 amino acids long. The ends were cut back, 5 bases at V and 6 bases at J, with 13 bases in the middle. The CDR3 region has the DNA TGTGCCAGCAGCCGGACCGACTTGGCTGAAGCTTTCTTT. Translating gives CASSRTDLAEAFF.

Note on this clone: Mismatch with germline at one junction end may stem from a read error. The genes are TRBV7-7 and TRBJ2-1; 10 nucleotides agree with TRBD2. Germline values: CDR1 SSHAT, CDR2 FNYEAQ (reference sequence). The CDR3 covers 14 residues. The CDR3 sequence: CASSLGLADNEQFF. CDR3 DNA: TGTGCTAGCAGCCTTGGACTAGCGGATAATGAGCAGTTCTTC.

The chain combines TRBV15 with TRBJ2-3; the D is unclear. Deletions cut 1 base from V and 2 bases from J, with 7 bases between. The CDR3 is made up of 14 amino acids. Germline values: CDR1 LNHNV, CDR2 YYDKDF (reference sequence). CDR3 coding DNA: TGTGCCACCAGCAGAGCCCTCAACACAGATACGCAGTATTTT. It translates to CATSRALNTDTQYF.

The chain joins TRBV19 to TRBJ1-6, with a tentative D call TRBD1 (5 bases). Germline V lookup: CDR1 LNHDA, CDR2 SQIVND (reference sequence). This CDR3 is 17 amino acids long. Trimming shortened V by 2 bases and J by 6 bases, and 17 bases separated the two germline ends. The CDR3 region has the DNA TGTGCCAGTAGTATAACGGTCGGGGCCCGAGGTAATTCACCCCTCCACTTT. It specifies CASSITVGARGNSPLHF.

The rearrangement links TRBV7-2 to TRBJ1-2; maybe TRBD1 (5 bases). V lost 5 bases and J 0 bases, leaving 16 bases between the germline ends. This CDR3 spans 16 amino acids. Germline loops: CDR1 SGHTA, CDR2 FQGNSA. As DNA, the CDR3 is TGTGCCAGCAGCGCCAGTCGACAGACTTCTAACTATGGCTACACCTTC. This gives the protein CASSASRQTSNYGYTF.